This entry describes one T cell receptor (beta chain). Its antigen is still unknown. The data derive from a study of cytomegalovirus exposure and HLA in healthy donors. V lost 0 bases to trimming and J lost 7 bases, with 4 bases between them. Germline V gene sequence: CDR1 SEHNR, CDR2 FQNEAQ (reference sequence). The CDR3 has 12 amino acids. Study-level findings and limits: TCR beta chains numbering 164 were designated cytomegalovirus-associated. The classifier reportedly diagnosed cytomegalovirus status with high sensitivity and specificity. As confirmed in vitro, a few CMV-associated chains were specific for CMV antigens.

Generated by immunoSEQ multiplex PCR, the TCRdb table keeps only in-frame clones and is missing some. This table has 160,000 or so clones, about 89% appearing once. This clonotype was sampled from a man aged 18-30 years in good health and CMV-seropositive. This rearrangement joins TRBV7-9 to TRBJ2-1; D is unresolved. Sequenced material: PBMCs. The CDR3 region is CASSLARNEQFF. The CDR3 DNA follows: TGTGCCAGCAGCTTAGCGAGGAATGAGCAGTTCTTC.